This TCR beta chain was profiled in a study of T cell clonality in common variable immunodeficiency. Study observations and caveats: What drives increased CVID clonality needs T cell subpopulation sequencing. Fewer deletions and N-nucleotide insertions were reportedly seen in common variable immunodeficiency TCR beta sequences. Fewer TCRbeta clones were shared among CVID subjects than controls.

Caucasian heritage predominated among both patients and controls. Sequenced by immunoSEQ multiplex PCR; TCRdb stores in-frame clones only, minus some. The repertoire consists of roughly 58,000 clones, none detected only once. The table lists this clone with a few counts. What it binds is not known. The observed sequence ends 3 residues before the CDR3 terminus, with the missing tail filled in from the germline J gene. Germline loops: CDR1 SEHNR, CDR2 FQNEAQ (reference sequence). This CDR3 has 13 amino acids. Trimming cost V 5 bases and J 5 bases; bases outside gene matches: 4. The chain has TRBV7-9 and TRBJ2-5; 8 bases match TRBD2. This clonotype was sampled from a person aged 18 to 75 in good health. The sample comprised peripheral blood mononuclear cells. CDR3 loop: CASSRGGPETQYF. CDR3 DNA, as far as it was read: TGTGCCAGCAGCCGGGGGGGCCCGGAGACC.